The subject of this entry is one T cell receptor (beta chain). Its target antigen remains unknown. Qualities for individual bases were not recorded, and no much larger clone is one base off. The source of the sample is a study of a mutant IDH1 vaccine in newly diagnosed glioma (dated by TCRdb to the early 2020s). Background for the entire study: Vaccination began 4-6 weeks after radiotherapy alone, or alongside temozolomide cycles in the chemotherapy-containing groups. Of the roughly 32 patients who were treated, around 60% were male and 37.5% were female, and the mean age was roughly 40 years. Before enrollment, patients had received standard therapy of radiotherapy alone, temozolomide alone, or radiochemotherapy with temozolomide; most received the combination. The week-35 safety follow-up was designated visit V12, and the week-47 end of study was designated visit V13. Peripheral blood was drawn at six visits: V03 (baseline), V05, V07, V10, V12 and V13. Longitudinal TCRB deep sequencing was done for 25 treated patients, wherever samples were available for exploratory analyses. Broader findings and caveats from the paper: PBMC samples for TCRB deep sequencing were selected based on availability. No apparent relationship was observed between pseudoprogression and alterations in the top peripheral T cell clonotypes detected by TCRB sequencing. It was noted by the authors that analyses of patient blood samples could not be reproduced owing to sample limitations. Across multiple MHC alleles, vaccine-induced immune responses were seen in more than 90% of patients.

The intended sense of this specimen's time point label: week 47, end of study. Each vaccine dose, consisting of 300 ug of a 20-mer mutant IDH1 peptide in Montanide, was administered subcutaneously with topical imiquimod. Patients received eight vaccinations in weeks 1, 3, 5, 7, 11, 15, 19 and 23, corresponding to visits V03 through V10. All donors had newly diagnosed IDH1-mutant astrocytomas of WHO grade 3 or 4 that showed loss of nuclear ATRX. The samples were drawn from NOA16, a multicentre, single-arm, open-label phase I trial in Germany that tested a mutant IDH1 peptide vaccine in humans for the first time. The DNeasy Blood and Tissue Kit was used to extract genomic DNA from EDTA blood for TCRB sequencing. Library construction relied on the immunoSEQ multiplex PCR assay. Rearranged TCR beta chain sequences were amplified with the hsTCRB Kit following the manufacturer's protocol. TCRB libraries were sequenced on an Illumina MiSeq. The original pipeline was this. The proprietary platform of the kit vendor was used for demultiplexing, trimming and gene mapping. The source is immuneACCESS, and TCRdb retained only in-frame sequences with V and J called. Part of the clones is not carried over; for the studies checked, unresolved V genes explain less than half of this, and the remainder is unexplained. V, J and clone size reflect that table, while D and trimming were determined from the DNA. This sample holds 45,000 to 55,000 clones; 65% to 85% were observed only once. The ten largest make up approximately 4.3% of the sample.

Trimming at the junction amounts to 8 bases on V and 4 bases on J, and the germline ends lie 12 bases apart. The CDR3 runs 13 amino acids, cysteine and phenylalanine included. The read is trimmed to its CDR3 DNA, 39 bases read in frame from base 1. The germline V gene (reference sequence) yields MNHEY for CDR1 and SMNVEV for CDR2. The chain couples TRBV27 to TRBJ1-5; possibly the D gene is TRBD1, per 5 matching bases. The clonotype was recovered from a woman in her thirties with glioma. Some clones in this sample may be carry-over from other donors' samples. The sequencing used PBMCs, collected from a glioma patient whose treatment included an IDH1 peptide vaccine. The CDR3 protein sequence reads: CASGQGRNQPQHF. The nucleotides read TGTGCCAGCGGTCAGGGTCGGAATCAGCCCCAGCATTTT.